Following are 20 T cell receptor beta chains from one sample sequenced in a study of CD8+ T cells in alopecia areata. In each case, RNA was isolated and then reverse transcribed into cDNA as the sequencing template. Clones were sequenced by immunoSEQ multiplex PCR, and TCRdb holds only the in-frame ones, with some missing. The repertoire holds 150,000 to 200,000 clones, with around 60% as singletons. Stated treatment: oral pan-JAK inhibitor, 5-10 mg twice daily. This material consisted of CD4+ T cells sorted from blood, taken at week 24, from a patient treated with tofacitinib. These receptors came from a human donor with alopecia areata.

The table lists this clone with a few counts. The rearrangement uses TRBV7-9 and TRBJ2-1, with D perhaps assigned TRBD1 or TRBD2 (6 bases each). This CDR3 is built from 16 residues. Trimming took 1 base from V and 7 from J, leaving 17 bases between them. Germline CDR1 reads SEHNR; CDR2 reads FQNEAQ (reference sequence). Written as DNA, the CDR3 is TGTGCCAGCAGCTTAGTTGGGAAGGGGGGTAAGAATGAGCAGTTCTTC. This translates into CASSLVGKGGKNEQFF.

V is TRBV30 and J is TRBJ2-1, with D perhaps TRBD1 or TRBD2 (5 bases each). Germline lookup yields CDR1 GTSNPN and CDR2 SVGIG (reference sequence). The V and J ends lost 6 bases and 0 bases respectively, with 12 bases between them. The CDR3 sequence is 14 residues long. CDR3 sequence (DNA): TGTGCCTGCCCGGCGAGGGGCTCCTACAATGAGCAGTTCTTC. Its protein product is CACPARGSYNEQFF.

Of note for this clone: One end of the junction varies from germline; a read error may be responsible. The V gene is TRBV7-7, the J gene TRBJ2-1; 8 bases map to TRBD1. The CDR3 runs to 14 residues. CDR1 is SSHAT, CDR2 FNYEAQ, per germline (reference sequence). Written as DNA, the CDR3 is TGTGCTAGCAGCTGGGGACAGGCCAGCAATGAGCAGTTCTTC. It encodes CASSWGQASNEQFF.

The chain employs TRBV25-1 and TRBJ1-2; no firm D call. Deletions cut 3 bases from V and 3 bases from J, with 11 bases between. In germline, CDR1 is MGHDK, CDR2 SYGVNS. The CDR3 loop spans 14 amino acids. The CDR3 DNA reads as TGTGCCAGCAGTGATAACCTCTTGGACTATGGCTACACCTTC. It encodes CASSDNLLDYGYTF.

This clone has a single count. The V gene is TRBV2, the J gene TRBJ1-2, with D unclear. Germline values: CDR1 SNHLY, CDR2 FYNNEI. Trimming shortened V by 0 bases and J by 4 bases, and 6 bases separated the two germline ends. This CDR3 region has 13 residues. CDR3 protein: CASSEALGYGYTF. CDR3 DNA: TGTGCCAGCAGTGAAGCGCTTGGCTATGGCTACACCTTC.

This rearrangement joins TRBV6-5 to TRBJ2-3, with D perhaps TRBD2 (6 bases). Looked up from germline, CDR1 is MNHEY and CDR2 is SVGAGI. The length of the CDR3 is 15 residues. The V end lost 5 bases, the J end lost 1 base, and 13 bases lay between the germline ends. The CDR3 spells CASSPGTHGTDTQYF. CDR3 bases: TGTGCCAGCAGTCCCGGGACTCATGGCACAGATACGCAGTATTTT.

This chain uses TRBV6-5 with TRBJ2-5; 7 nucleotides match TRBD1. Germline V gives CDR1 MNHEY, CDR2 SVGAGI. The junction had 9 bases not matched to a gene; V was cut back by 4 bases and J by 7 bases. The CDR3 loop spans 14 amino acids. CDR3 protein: CASSWDSWVGTQYF. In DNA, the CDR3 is TGTGCCAGCAGTTGGGACAGCTGGGTGGGGACCCAGTACTTC.

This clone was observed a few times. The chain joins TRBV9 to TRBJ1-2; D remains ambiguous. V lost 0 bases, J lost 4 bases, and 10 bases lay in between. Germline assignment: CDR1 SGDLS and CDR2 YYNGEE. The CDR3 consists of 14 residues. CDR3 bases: TGTGCCAGCAGCGTAGATCCGGGGTCCTATGGCTACACCTTC. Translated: CASSVDPGSYGYTF.

The CDR3 DNA follows: TGTGCCAGCAGTGATAGGACACCGAACACTGAAGCTTTCTTT. Protein sequence: CASSDRTPNTEAFF. This chain joins TRBV25-1 and TRBJ1-1; the D gene is possibly TRBD1 (5 bases). V was shortened by 3 bases and J by 1 base, with 9 bases between the two germline ends. This CDR3 region has 14 residues. Germline V gene lookup returns CDR1 MGHDK and CDR2 SYGVNS.

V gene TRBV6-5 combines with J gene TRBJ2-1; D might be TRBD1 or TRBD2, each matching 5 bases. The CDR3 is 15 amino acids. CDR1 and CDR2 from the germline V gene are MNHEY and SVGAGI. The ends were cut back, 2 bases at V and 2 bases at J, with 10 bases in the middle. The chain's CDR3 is CASSYGGRPYNEQFF. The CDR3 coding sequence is TGTGCCAGCAGTTACGGGGGACGGCCCTACAATGAGCAGTTCTTC.

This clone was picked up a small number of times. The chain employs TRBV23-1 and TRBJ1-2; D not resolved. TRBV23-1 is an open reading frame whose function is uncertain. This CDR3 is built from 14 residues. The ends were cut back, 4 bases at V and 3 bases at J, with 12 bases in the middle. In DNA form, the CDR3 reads TGCGCCAGCAGTCCCCGGAGGGCGGACTATGGCTACACCTTC. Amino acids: CASSPRRADYGYTF.

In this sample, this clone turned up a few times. The CDR3 DNA reads as TGTGCCAGCAGTCCCGGATTAAAAGAGACCCAGTACTTC. Translated, it gives CASSPGLKETQYF. The chain uses TRBV6-5 and TRBJ2-5; the D is unclear. This CDR3 is built from 13 residues. Germline values: CDR1 MNHEY, CDR2 SVGAGI. V lost 5 bases and J 3 bases, leaving 10 bases between the germline ends.

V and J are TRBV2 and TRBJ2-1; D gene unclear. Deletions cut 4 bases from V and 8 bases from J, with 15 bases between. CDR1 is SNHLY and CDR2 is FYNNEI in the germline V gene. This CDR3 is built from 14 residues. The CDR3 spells CASSASSSVDEQFF. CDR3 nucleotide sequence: TGTGCCAGCAGTGCCTCTAGTTCGGTGGATGAGCAGTTCTTC.

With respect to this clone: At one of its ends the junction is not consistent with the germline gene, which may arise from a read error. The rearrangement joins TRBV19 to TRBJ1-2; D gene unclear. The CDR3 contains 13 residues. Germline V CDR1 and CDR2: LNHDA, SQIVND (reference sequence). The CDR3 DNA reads TGTGCCAGTAGTATTTCTACAGTACATGGCTTGGCCTTC. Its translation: CASSISTVHGLAF.

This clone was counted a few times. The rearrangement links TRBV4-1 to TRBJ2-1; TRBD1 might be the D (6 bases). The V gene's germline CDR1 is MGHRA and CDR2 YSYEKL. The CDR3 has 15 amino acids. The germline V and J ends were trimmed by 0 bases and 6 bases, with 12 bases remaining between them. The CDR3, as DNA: TGCGCCAGCAGCCAAGAGGGACACACGGTCAATGAGCAGTTCTTC. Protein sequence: CASSQEGHTVNEQFF.

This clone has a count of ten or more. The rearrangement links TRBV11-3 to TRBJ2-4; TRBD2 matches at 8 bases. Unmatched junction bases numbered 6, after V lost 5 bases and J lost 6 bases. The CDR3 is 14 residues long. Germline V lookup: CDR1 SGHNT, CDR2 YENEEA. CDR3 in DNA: TGTGCCAGCAGCCCCCACGCGGGAGGAAACATTCAGTACTTC. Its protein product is CASSPHAGGNIQYF.

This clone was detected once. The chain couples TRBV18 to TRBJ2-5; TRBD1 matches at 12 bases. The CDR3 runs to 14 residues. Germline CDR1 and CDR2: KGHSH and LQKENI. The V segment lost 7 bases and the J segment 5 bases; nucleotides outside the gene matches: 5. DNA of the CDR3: TGTGCCAGCTTACCCGGGACAGGGGGCGAGACCCAGTACTTC. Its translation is CASLPGTGGETQYF.

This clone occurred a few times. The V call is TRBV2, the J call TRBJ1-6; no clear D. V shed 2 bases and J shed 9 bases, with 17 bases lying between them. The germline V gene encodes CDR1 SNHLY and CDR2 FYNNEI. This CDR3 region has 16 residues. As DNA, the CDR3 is TGTGCCAGCAGTGAAAGGGAGGGTCTAGTATCTTCACCCCTCCACTTT. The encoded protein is CASSEREGLVSSPLHF.

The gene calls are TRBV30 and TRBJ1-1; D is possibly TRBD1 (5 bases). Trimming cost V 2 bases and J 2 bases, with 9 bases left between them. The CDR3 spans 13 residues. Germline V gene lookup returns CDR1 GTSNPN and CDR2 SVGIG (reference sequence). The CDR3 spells CAWSFQGNTEAFF. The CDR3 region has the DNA TGTGCCTGGAGTTTCCAGGGTAACACTGAAGCTTTCTTT.

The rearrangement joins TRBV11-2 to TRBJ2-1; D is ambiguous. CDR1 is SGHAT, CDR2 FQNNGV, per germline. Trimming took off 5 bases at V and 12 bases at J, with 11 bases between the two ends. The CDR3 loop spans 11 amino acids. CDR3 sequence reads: CASSTIAGQFF. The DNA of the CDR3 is TGTGCCAGCAGCACGATTGCAGGGCAGTTCTTC.